The present T cell receptor (beta chain) was sequenced within a study of blood T cell repertoires in COVID-19. Study in general: Acute-phase and convalescent COVID-19 samples originated in the United States, Italy and Spain. PBMCs, B-cell-depleted T cells, or T cells provided the cDNA or gDNA that made up the material.

Trimming removed 6 bases at V and 0 bases at J, with 12 bases between. The germline CDR1 and CDR2 sequences are SNHLY and FYNNEI. The CDR3 is 14 residues long. Original processing notes: Amplification of reference gene primers provided the estimated nucleated cell counts. Libraries were prepared by immunoSEQ multiplex PCR; TCRdb keeps only in-frame clonotypes and omits some of them. V and J calls and clone size are those listed in that table; D and trimming were worked out from the DNA. The top ten clones hold around 1.2% of a sample with about 210,000 clones, about 90% of them seen once. The chain links TRBV2 to TRBJ2-7; TRBD2 is a possible D gene (6 bases). The sequence came from a man aged 25 to 40 with acute or convalescent COVID-19. The sequenced sample consisted of peripheral blood. The CDR3 bases are TGTGCCAGCAGCGACCACGGGGGCTCCTACGAGCAGTACTTC. Amino acid sequence: CASSDHGGSYEQYF.